These 22 T cell receptor beta chains originate from one sample sequenced in a study of CD4 and CD8 cells across lung adenocarcinoma regions (dated by TCRdb to about 2018). The method behind the library was PCR. TCRdb names HiSeq X Ten as the instrument used. TCRdb took the public reads, trimmed them with fastp at Q25, ran MiXCR for clone calling and kept in-frame beta chains. Here each entry gathers all rows of one CDR3 protein and keeps the most common genes and DNA. This sample is represented by approximately 19,000 distinct CDR3 sequences; around half of them were singletons. The top ten hold around a quarter of the sample. Sequences were obtained from CD8+ T cells from the center of a lung tumor. The cell subset or site tag for this specimen amounts to: tumor center region. These receptors all stem from a female donor with lung adenocarcinoma. The CD4 and CD8 labels of this study may be unreliable.

This clonotype was counted between two and nine times. J is TRBJ2-3 and V is TRBV6-1, with 9 bases aligning to TRBD1. Losses at the gene ends were 7 bases for V and 6 bases for J; bases not matched to a gene: 11. The CDR3 is 15 amino acids. Germline V gene lookup returns CDR1 MNHNS and CDR2 SASEGT. CDR3 residues: CASKAQGARLDTQYF. The CDR3 DNA follows: TGTGCCAGCAAGGCACAGGGGGCTCGGTTGGATACGCAGTATTTT.

There are many counts of this clonotype. The chain has TRBV11-1 and TRBJ2-7; D gene unclear. Germline lookup yields CDR1 SGHAT and CDR2 FQDESV (reference sequence). V dropped 5 bases and J dropped 2 bases, with 7 bases sitting between them. There are 12 residues in the CDR3. The CDR3 region is CASSQTTYEQYF. CDR3 DNA: TGTGCCAGCAGCCAAACTACCTACGAGCAGTACTTC.

For this clonotype: It may be a read error: a sequence one base away is much more abundant. The chain carries TRBV7-9 and TRBJ2-2; 8 nucleotides match TRBD1. There are 16 residues in the CDR3. CDR1 SEHNR and CDR2 FQNEAQ come from the germline V gene (reference sequence). J gave up 3 bases and V 5 bases, and 8 bases lay outside the gene matches. The CDR3 is CASSNGQGFHTGELFF. For the CDR3, the DNA is TGTGCCAGCAGCAACGGACAGGGTTTCCACACCGGGGAGCTGTTTTTT.

This clonotype came up once. This chain uses TRBV25-1 with TRBJ1-1, with TRBD1 matching over 8 bases. CDR3 length: 13 residues. Germline V gives CDR1 MGHDK, CDR2 SYGVNS. V lost 7 bases and J lost 5; bases outside the gene matches: 6. CDR3 loop: CASNPGGATEAFF. DNA of the CDR3: TGTGCCAGCAACCCAGGGGGCGCGACTGAAGCTTTCTTT. The whole variable domain, filled in from reference TRBV25-1 and TRBJ1-1, reads EADIYQTPRYLVIGTGKKITLECSQTMGHDKMYWYQQDPGMELHLIHYSYGVNSTEKGDLSSESTVSRIRTEHFPLTLESARPSHTSQYLCASNPGGATEAFFGQGTRLTVV.

J is TRBJ2-3 and V is TRBV7-8; possible D gene TRBD2, 6 bases. This CDR3 has 16 amino acids. Germline CDR1 reads SGHVS; CDR2 reads FQNEAQ. V was trimmed by 5 bases and J by 1 base, leaving 16 bases between them. The DNA for the CDR3 is TGTGCCAGCAGCCTCGAGCGTTCGGGAGGCACAGATACGCAGTATTTT. This sequence encodes CASSLERSGGTDTQYF.

This clonotype was counted only a few times. The CDR3 sequence: CARRLGAKNTQYF. The CDR3 DNA reads as TGTGCCAGGAGGCTCGGAGCCAAAAACACGCAGTACTTC. The genes are TRBV11-3 and TRBJ2-4, with D unclear. Germline V lookup: CDR1 SGHNT, CDR2 YENEEA. The CDR3 contains 13 residues. Trimming stripped 9 bases from V and 13 bases from J, with 22 bases between.

The chain links TRBV3-1 to TRBJ2-1; 9 bases are shared with TRBD2. Germline loops: CDR1 LGHDT, CDR2 YNNKEL (reference sequence). This CDR3 contains 18 residues. V trimming: 0 bases; J trimming: 2 bases; junction bases outside the gene matches: 8. CDR3 loop: CASSQEISGSSPYNEQFF. In nucleotides, the CDR3 is TGTGCCAGCAGCCAAGAGATTAGCGGGAGTTCTCCCTACAATGAGCAGTTCTTC.

The table lists this clonotype with a few counts. The chain combines TRBV3-1 with TRBJ2-2; 9 bases are a match to TRBD1. This CDR3 comprises 15 residues. The germline gives CDR1 LGHDT, CDR2 YNNKEL (reference sequence). V shed 4 bases, J shed 1 base, and the junction held 1 base outside the gene matches. CDR3 sequence: CASSRGQGNTGELFF. CDR3 DNA sequence: TGTGCCAGCAGCCGGGGACAGGGGAACACCGGGGAGCTGTTTTTT.

Judged by abundance, this clonotype is medium-sized (0.01 to 0.1%). The chain carries TRBV12-3 or TRBV12-4 and TRBJ2-1; 14 positions agree with TRBD2. The V and J ends lost 5 bases and 16 bases, in that order; junction bases with no gene match: 4. The CDR3 has 12 amino acids. CDR3 region: CASSPGTSGGFF. The CDR3 DNA reads as TGTGCCAGCAGTCCCGGGACTAGCGGGGGATTCTTC.

The chain uses TRBV25-1 and TRBJ2-3; weak D call: TRBD1 (5 bases). Trimming cost V 2 bases and J 1 base, with 10 bases left between them. The CDR3 totals 15 residues. The germline gives CDR1 MGHDK, CDR2 SYGVNS. The CDR3 spells CASSEGATRTDTQYF. The DNA for the CDR3 is TGTGCCAGCAGTGAAGGGGCCACCCGCACAGATACGCAGTATTTT.

The V call is TRBV6-1, the J call TRBJ2-1; TRBD2 aligns across 15 bases. Trimming removed 2 bases from V and 7 bases from J; junction bases left unmatched: 9. The CDR3 contains 18 residues. Germline CDR1 reads MNHNS; CDR2 reads SASEGT. The CDR3 loop reads CASSEWGLAGGVGNEQFF. In nucleotides, the CDR3 is TGTGCCAGCAGTGAATGGGGACTAGCGGGAGGCGTTGGGAATGAGCAGTTCTTC.

This clonotype is medium-sized in the sample. The CDR3 nucleotides read TGTGCCAGCAGGAATCGGAAGATCCCCTACGAGCAGTACTTC. This encodes CASRNRKIPYEQYF. The rearrangement joins TRBV6-1 to TRBJ2-7, with D uncertain. This CDR3 has 14 amino acids. V shed 6 bases and J shed 2 bases, with 14 bases lying between them. From germline, CDR1 is MNHNS and CDR2 SASEGT.

The chain has TRBV10-1 and TRBJ2-3; possible D gene TRBD2, 7 bases. The J call may be mistaken, given a closer DNA end match to TRBJ2-7. The CDR3 spans 14 residues. Germline lookup yields CDR1 WNHNN and CDR2 SYGVQD (reference sequence). The CDR3 region has the DNA TGCGCGGGGCTGGGGGGGCATGACCCAGAGACGCAGTACTTC. It specifies CAGLGGHDPETQYF.

The CDR3 loop reads CASSIRTAGTGAQYF. CDR3 nucleotides: TGTGCCAGCAGCATCCGGACCGCGGGCACCGGGGCGCAGTATTTT. J is TRBJ2-2 and V is TRBV11-1; TRBD2 might be the D (5 bases). The J call could be wrong; TRBJ2-3 is a better fit for the DNA end. The CDR3 is 15 amino acids. Germline values: CDR1 SGHAT, CDR2 FQDESV (reference sequence).

V usage is TRBV10-1 and J usage is TRBJ2-2, with D possibly being TRBD1 or TRBD2 (5 bases each). The V end was cut by 9 bases, the J end by 5 bases, with 16 bases between. The CDR3 is made up of 14 amino acids. The germline V gene has CDR1 WNHNN and CDR2 SYGVQD (reference sequence). In DNA form, the CDR3 reads TGCGCCAGTTCGAGGGGTCAGGGTACCGGGGAGCTGTTTTTT. It is translated as CASSRGQGTGELFF.

V is TRBV4-1 and J is TRBJ2-5, with 9 bases identical to TRBD2. The J call may be mistaken, given a closer DNA end match to TRBJ2-7. Germline V lookup: CDR1 MGHRA, CDR2 YSYEKL. CDR3 length: 17 residues. The CDR3, as DNA: TGCGCCAGCAGTCTAAATCCCAGCGGGAGGCCTAGTAGCGAGCAGTACTTC. The encoded protein is CASSLNPSGRPSSEQYF.

The V and J genes are TRBV6-1 and TRBJ1-1; D not certain. CDR3 length equals 13 residues. Germline lookup yields CDR1 MNHNS and CDR2 SASEGT. Trimming stripped 6 bases from V and 0 bases from J, with 8 bases between. The CDR3 reads CASRLRMNTEAFF. The CDR3 bases are TGTGCCAGCAGGCTCCGCATGAACACTGAAGCTTTCTTT.

Regarding this clonotype: A much more abundant neighbour one base away suggests this may be a read error. The CDR3 does not end in the conserved phenylalanine or tryptophan, so this is likely a read error. The chain couples TRBV6-5 to TRBJ2-1, with D maybe TRBD1 (6 bases). This CDR3 spans 13 amino acids. Germline V gene data show CDR1 as MNHEY and CDR2 as SVGAGI. V was clipped by 0 bases and J by 9 bases, with 9 bases between them. CDR3 sequence reads: CASSYSQGLEQFC. CDR3 sequence (DNA): TGTGCCAGCAGTTACTCCCAGGGGCTTGAGCAGTTCTGC.

By share, this clonotype ranks as medium-sized. The J gene is TRBJ2-3, the V gene TRBV10-1; 9 bases map to TRBD2. Germline-derived CDR1 and CDR2 are WNHNN and SYGVQD (reference sequence). The CDR3 loop spans 15 amino acids. Trimming cost V 9 bases and J 6 bases; bases outside gene matches: 13. The CDR3 sequence is CASSGAGGLRDTQYF. CDR3 DNA sequence: TGCGCCAGTTCAGGCGCGGGAGGGCTGAGGGATACGCAGTATTTT.

In its sample, this clonotype was seen a few times. The chain has TRBV12-3 or TRBV12-4 and TRBJ1-2; 9 bases match TRBD1. The CDR3 runs to 15 residues. Unmatched junction bases numbered 13, after V lost 6 bases and J lost 8 bases. In DNA, the CDR3 is TGTGCCAGCAGCTCCACCGGGACAGGGACGGGCGGCTACACCTTC. Its protein is CASSSTGTGTGGYTF.

This sequence joins TRBV27 and TRBJ2-4, with D maybe TRBD2 (7 bases). Looked up from germline, CDR1 is MNHEY and CDR2 is SMNVEV (reference sequence). The CDR3 is 13 amino acids. The chain's CDR3 is CGLGGLEQETQYF. The CDR3 DNA reads as TGTGGCCTCGGGGGGCTTGAACAAGAGACTCAGTACTTC.

The CDR3 coding sequence is TGTGCCAGCACAAGAGTAACTAGCGGGAGCCGTGAGCAGTTCTTC. Translating it yields CASTRVTSGSREQFF. This sequence joins TRBV6-1 and TRBJ2-1; 11 bases agree with TRBD2. This CDR3 is 15 amino acids long. V was clipped by 7 bases and J by 9 bases; unmatched bases: 11. Germline lookup yields CDR1 MNHNS and CDR2 SASEGT.